These 14 T cell receptor beta chains were all obtained from the same sample, sequenced in a study of response to subunit inactivated influenza vaccine. TCRdb used MiXCR to reprocess the RT-PCR reads, holding one entry per CDR3 protein. The sample comprises about 500,000 distinct CDR3 sequences, around 13% of which are singletons, and approximately 14% rests with the top ten. The sample consisted of PBMCs from blood, taken roughly 48 days after vaccination. These receptors all come from a man in his fifties who received an inactivated influenza vaccine.

This clonotype was counted a few times. The V and J genes are TRBV4-3 and TRBJ2-3; no firm D call. V lost 0 bases, J lost 1 base, and 11 bases lay in between. CDR1 is LGHNA and CDR2 is YSLEER in the germline V gene. The CDR3 length is 16 residues. The CDR3 DNA reads TGCGCCAGCAGCCAAGAGACCCGGGTCGGCACAGATACGCAGTATTTT. Translation: CASSQETRVGTDTQYF.

The rearrangement joins TRBV20-1 to TRBJ2-7; TRBD1 or TRBD2 may be the D gene (5 bases each). CDR3 length: 15 residues. V lost 0 bases to trimming and J lost 5 bases, with 17 bases between them. Germline-derived CDR1 and CDR2 are DFQATT and SNEGSKA (reference sequence). CDR3 sequence reads: CSAREGDPDRDEQYF. The CDR3 nucleotides read TGCAGTGCTAGAGAAGGGGACCCGGACCGCGACGAGCAGTACTTC.

This chain uses TRBV7-9 with TRBJ2-4; 7 nucleotides agree with TRBD2. Unmatched junction bases numbered 9, after V lost 4 bases and J lost 0 bases. The CDR3 contains 17 residues. Germline-derived CDR1 and CDR2 are SEHNR and FQNEAQ (reference sequence). CDR3 loop: CASSYMMGGKAKNIQYF. As DNA, the CDR3 is TGTGCCAGCAGCTATATGATGGGGGGGAAAGCCAAAAACATTCAGTACTTC. Full variable domain (remainder filled in from reference TRBV7-9 and TRBJ2-4): DTGVSQNPRHKITKRGQNVTFRCDPISEHNRLYWYRQTLGQGPEFLTYFQNEAQLEKSRLLSDRFSAERPKGSFSTLEIQRTEQGDSAMYLCASSYMMGGKAKNIQYFGAGTRLSVL.

The chain uses TRBV18 and TRBJ2-7; maybe TRBD1 (5 bases). CDR3 size: 15 residues. Germline values: CDR1 KGHSH, CDR2 LQKENI. V was pared by 2 bases and J by 2 bases, with 13 bases between. The chain's CDR3 is CASSPSTTETYEQYF. The CDR3 DNA is TGTGCCAGCTCACCATCCACGACAGAGACCTACGAGCAGTACTTC.

This clonotype appeared a single time. V is TRBV2 and J is TRBJ1-4; perhaps TRBD1 as D (5 bases). From germline, CDR1 is SNHLY and CDR2 FYNNEI. Trimming stripped 5 bases from V and 5 bases from J, with 15 bases between. This CDR3 is 15 amino acids long. The CDR3 region has the DNA TGTGCCAGCAGTCGGGGACCGGGAGAAAATGAAAAACTGTTTTTT. Translation: CASSRGPGENEKLFF.

Ten or more counts support this clonotype. The rearrangement joins TRBV6-5 to TRBJ1-2, with D perhaps TRBD1 (5 bases). The CDR3 runs to 13 residues. The V gene's germline CDR1 is MNHEY and CDR2 SVGAGI. The ends were cut back, 2 bases at V and 6 bases at J, with 10 bases in the middle. This chain's CDR3 is CASSYGTPDGYTF. In nucleotides, the CDR3 is TGTGCCAGCAGTTACGGGACCCCGGATGGCTACACCTTC.

The V gene is TRBV7-8, the J gene TRBJ2-7, with a possible D match to TRBD1 (6 bases). Germline assignment: CDR1 SGHVS and CDR2 FQNEAQ. The ends were cut back, 5 bases at V and 7 bases at J, with 12 bases in the middle. The CDR3 loop spans 12 amino acids. The CDR3 DNA reads TGTGCCAGCAGCCCACAGGGATGGGAGCAGTACTTC. It yields the protein CASSPQGWEQYF. Together with reference TRBV7-8 and TRBJ2-7, the CDR3 gives the full variable domain: GAGVSQSPRYKVAKRGQDVALRCDPISGHVSLFWYQQALGQGPEFLTYFQNEAQLDKSGLPSDRFFAERPEGSVSTLKIQRTQQEDSAVYLCASSPQGWEQYFGPGTRLTVT.

This clonotype turned up a few times. The chain employs TRBV10-3 and TRBJ1-4, with 7 positions matching TRBD1. Germline CDR1 reads ENHRY; CDR2 reads SYGVKD. The CDR3 length is 16 residues. The trim removed 6 bases at V and 2 bases at J, leaving 9 bases unmatched. The CDR3 coding sequence is TGTGCCATCAGCGAGGGACAGCTGGGCACTAATGAAAAACTGTTTTTT. Protein: CAISEGQLGTNEKLFF.

In this sample, this clonotype turned up a few times. One end of the junction is discordant with germline, which a read error may explain. The chain is built from TRBV2 and TRBJ2-3; TRBD2 matches 11 bases. The CDR3 extends over 15 amino acids. The germline V gene encodes CDR1 SNHLY and CDR2 FYNNEI. CDR3 protein: CASRKTSGSRDTQYF. The CDR3 nucleotides read TGTGCCAGCAGAAAAACTAGCGGGAGCAGAGATACGCAGTATTTT. The variable domain in full, completed from reference TRBV2 and TRBJ2-3, reads EPEVTQTPSHQVTQMGQEVILRCVPISNHLYFYWYRQILGQKVEFLVSFYNNEISEKSEIFDDQFSVERPDGSNFTLKIRSTKLEDSAMYFCASRKTSGSRDTQYFGPGTRLTVL.

This rearrangement joins TRBV5-1 to TRBJ1-2; 8 bases are shared with TRBD1. CDR1 is SGHRS and CDR2 is YFSETQ in the germline V gene. The CDR3 length is 16 residues. Unmatched junction bases numbered 13, after V lost 5 bases and J lost 4 bases. The CDR3 protein is CASSSTPTGVGYGYTF. Here the CDR3 DNA reads TGCGCCAGCAGTTCTACCCCGACAGGGGTGGGCTATGGCTACACCTTC.

This clonotype has at least ten counts. This sequence joins TRBV12-3 or TRBV12-4 and TRBJ2-4, with TRBD2 as a possible D gene (6 bases). V was pared by 3 bases and J by 0 bases, with 15 bases between. This CDR3 is built from 17 residues. CDR3 protein: CASSFPRDSLAKNIQYF. Here the CDR3 DNA reads TGTGCCAGCAGTTTCCCTCGGGACTCCCTAGCCAAAAACATTCAGTACTTC.

The table lists this clonotype with a few counts. This chain connects TRBV6-1 to TRBJ2-3; TRBD2 might be the D (5 bases). In germline, CDR1 is MNHNS, CDR2 SASEGT. The CDR3 has 14 amino acids. Trimming cost V 8 bases and J 2 bases, with 14 bases left between them. This CDR3 is CASAPEGFTDTQYF. CDR3 coding DNA: TGTGCCAGCGCTCCCGAGGGCTTCACAGATACGCAGTATTTT.

The chain combines TRBV7-6 with TRBJ2-7; D is perhaps TRBD1 or TRBD2 (5 bases each). The germline gives CDR1 SGHVS, CDR2 FNYEAQ. There are 16 residues in the CDR3. Deletions cut 1 base from V and 6 bases from J, with 19 bases between. Written as DNA, the CDR3 is TGTGCCAGCAGCTTAGGTGTTGGGGGTACAGGCTCCGAGCAGTACTTC. Residues: CASSLGVGGTGSEQYF.

This CDR3 reads CSALGMGEGWETQYF. The CDR3 bases are TGCAGTGCCCTGGGAATGGGGGAGGGGTGGGAGACCCAGTACTTC. The chain is built from TRBV20-1 and TRBJ2-5; 7 nucleotides align to TRBD2. V shed 6 bases, J shed 5 bases, and the junction held 15 bases outside the gene matches. This CDR3 has 15 residues. CDR1 DFQATT and CDR2 SNEGSKA come from the germline V gene (reference sequence).